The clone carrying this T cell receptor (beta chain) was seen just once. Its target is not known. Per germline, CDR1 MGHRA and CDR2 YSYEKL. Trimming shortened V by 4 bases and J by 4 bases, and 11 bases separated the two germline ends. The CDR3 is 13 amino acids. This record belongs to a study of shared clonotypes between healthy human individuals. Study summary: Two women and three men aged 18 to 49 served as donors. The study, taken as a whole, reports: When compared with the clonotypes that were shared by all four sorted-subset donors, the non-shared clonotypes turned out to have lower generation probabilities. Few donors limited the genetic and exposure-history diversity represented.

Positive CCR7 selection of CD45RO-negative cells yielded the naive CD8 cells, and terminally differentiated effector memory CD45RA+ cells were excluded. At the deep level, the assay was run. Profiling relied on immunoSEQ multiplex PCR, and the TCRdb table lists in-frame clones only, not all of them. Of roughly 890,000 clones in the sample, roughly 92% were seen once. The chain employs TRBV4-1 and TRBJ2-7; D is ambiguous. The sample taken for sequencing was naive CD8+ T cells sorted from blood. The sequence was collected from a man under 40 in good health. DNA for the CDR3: TGCGCCAGCAGCCTTTCCCGGAAATACGAGCAGTACTTC. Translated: CASSLSRKYEQYF.